This TCR beta chain was documented in a study of shared clonotypes between healthy human individuals. Whole-study findings and limits: What limited the represented genetic and exposure-history diversity was the small number of donors. Shared clonotypes: 4.5% to 6.5% naive CD4, around 3.7% naive CD8, under 2.5% memory CD4, more than 0.3% memory CD8.

Germline lookup yields CDR1 MNHNS and CDR2 SASEGT. V was cut by 5 bases and J by 6 bases, with 10 bases left in between. The CDR3 extends over 13 amino acids. The table lists this clone with a count of one. Antigen: not known. Genomic DNA (from each subset) was split evenly across several immunoSEQ plates. Methods used by the authors: Filtering of immunoSEQ junctional sequences could not match full-length read filtering. Clones were read by immunoSEQ multiplex PCR, and TCRdb kept only the in-frame ones, dropping some. The DNA was the basis for D and trimming; V, J and clone size are from that table. The sample consists of about 1 million clones, about 75% of them appearing once.

Sequencing was carried out using memory CD4+ T cells sorted from blood. Subset reported: CD45RA-negative fraction. The receptor's source is a man between 18 and 29 years old in good health. V usage is TRBV6-1 and J usage is TRBJ2-2; tentatively, D is TRBD1 (6 bases). The CDR3: CASSTGSAGELFF. CDR3 DNA sequence: TGTGCCAGCAGTACAGGGTCGGCCGGGGAGCTGTTTTTT.